This TCR beta chain appears in the sequencing data of a study of blood T cell repertoires in COVID-19. The protocol was immunoSEQ multiplex PCR, while the TCRdb copy is restricted to in-frame clones and leaves out a portion. This sample has tens of thousands of clones, with 85% to 90% found just once. Between the trimmed V and J ends, which lost 1 base and 5 bases, there was a span of 11 bases. CDR3 length equals 14 residues. Germline assignment: CDR1 LGHDT and CDR2 YNNKEL (reference sequence). Sequenced input: peripheral blood. This receptor was obtained from a man between 60 and 75 years old with acute or convalescent COVID-19. J is TRBJ2-5 and V is TRBV3-1 (or the pseudogene TRBV3-2), with D perhaps matching TRBD2 (6 bases). The CDR3 is CASSQGEVGETQYF. The CDR3 bases are TGTGCCAGCAGCCAAGGGGAGGTTGGGGAGACCCAGTACTTC.